Described below is a single T cell receptor (beta chain) sequence and its context. The antigen is not known. A read error may be the cause here, since a much bigger clone is one base away. The source of the sample is a study of regulatory T cells in long-lasting Graves disease. Findings and limits, study-wide: Limited samples may have lowered accuracy.

Time point described: newly diagnosed GD, antithyroid drugs for less than 3 months. PBMC RNA served as the TCR library source. The germline V gene has CDR1 SGHAT and CDR2 FQNNGV. The CDR3 sequence is 14 residues long. The authors built TCR beta libraries using iRepertoire HTBI primers and Arm-PCR of CDR3 regions. In the original processing: Throughout the samples, researchers identified 60 to 70 TRBV and some 13 TRBJ segments. In TCRdb, the multiplex PCR reads were re-called with MiXCR into one record per CDR3 protein. TCRdb, rather than the study authors, made the V and J calls. The table includes 240,000 or so distinct CDR3 sequences, around 20% detected once.

V usage is TRBV11-2 and J usage is TRBJ2-1; TRBD2 matches 8 bases. This specimen was peripheral blood mononuclear cells (PBMCs), taken at new diagnosis, from a patient treated with antithyroid drugs. The TCR originated in a female donor with Graves disease. The CDR3 DNA is TGTGCCAGCAGCGGGGGACTAGTGATCAATGAGCAGTCCTTC. Residues: CASSGGLVINEQSF.